Listed below are T cell receptor beta chains from one sample, sequenced in a study of metastatic and nonmetastatic thyroid tumors. TCRdb re-clonotyped the PCR reads through MiXCR. The sample carries 40,000 to 50,000 clones, about 12% recorded once. Source material: blood. These TCRs come from a male donor with papillary thyroid cancer or a benign thyroid nodule (not recorded which). Some clones in this sample may be carry-over from other donors' samples. Each CDR3 is given with its conserved first and last residue. Fields, in order: D gene, clone size, J gene, V gene, CDR3 DNA, CDR3 protein. The D gene is left open where the match is weak. Part of the rows lack a size; the others show once, few, many or a class for expanded clones.

TRBD1	NA	TRBJ1-1	TRBV6-1	TGTGCCAGCAGTCCACAGGGGATGAACACTGAAGCTTTCTTT	CASSPQGMNTEAFF
TRBD1	NA	TRBJ1-1	TRBV3-1	TGTGCCAGCAGCCAAGAGCGGACAGGGAACACTGAAGCTTTCTTT	CASSQERTGNTEAFF
NA	NA	TRBJ2-3	TRBV9	TGTGCCAGCAGCGTAGATCTAACCCGCACAGATACGCAGTATTTT	CASSVDLTRTDTQYF
NA	many	TRBJ1-5	TRBV19	TGTGCCAGTAAAAGATTCCAGGGGACGGATCAGCCCCAGCATTTT	CASKRFQGTDQPQHF
NA	many	TRBJ2-1	TRBV6-4	TGTGCCAGCAGTGAAGAGAGGTCTAATGAGCAGTTCTTC	CASSEERSNEQFF
NA	medium-sized	TRBJ1-2	TRBV6-2/TRBV6-3	TGTGCCAGCAGGGAGCCCCGCAACCTTAACTATGGCTACACCTTC	CASREPRNLNYGYTF
NA	many	TRBJ2-3	TRBV10-3	TGTGCCATCAGGGGTGGTACTAGCTCGGGAACTGGCACAGATACGCAGTATTTT	CAIRGGTSSGTGTDTQYF
TRBD1	many	TRBJ2-1	TRBV28	TGTGCCAGCAGTTCGGGACAGGGAGGACGGGAGCAGTTCTTC	CASSSGQGGREQFF
NA	many	TRBJ1-1	TRBV10-1	TGCGCCAGCAGTCCTACAAAACAGGGCCCAAACACTGAAGCTTTCTTT	CASSPTKQGPNTEAFF
TRBD1	NA	TRBJ1-1	TRBV4-1	TGCGCCAGCAGCCTAGACAGGGCCCACACTGAAGCTTTCTTT	CASSLDRAHTEAFF
TRBD2	few	TRBJ2-5	TRBV5-4	TGTGCCAGCAGCCCGGGGGGGACTAAAGAGACCCAGTACTTC	CASSPGGTKETQYF
TRBD1	once	TRBJ2-7	TRBV7-9	TGTGCCAGCAGCCACCGGGACAGAAACTACGAGCAGTACTTC	CASSHRDRNYEQYF
TRBD1	many	TRBJ2-1	TRBV11-2	TGTGCCAGCAGCACCCAGGGGGTTGAGCAGTTCTTC	CASSTQGVEQFF
NA	medium-sized	TRBJ1-2	TRBV28	TGTGCCAGCAGTTCCCACAGTGGGGGGGGTGGCTACACCTTC	CASSSHSGGGGYTF
NA	medium-sized	TRBJ1-2	TRBV6-2/TRBV6-3	TGTGCCAGCAGCCAGACAGTTGATGGCTACACCTTC	CASSQTVDGYTF
TRBD2	many	TRBJ2-1	TRBV5-1	TGCGCCAGCAGCCTCCGACTAGCGGGAGGGACCTACAATGAGCAGTTCTTC	CASSLRLAGGTYNEQFF
NA	few	TRBJ1-5	TRBV18	TGTGCCAGCTCACCAGAAAATAGCAATCAGCCCCAGCATTTT	CASSPENSNQPQHF
NA	many	TRBJ1-1	TRBV27	TGTGCCAGCAGGACCGGACTGAACACTGAAGCTTTCTTT	CASRTGLNTEAFF
TRBD2	many	TRBJ2-1	TRBV4-3	TGCGCCAGCAGCCCCCGACTAGCGGGGTCCAATGAGCAGTTCTTC	CASSPRLAGSNEQFF
TRBD1	many	TRBJ1-5	TRBV28	TGTGCCAGCAGCGGGGACAGGGGCAATCAGCCCCAGCATTTT	CASSGDRGNQPQHF
TRBD2	many	TRBJ2-3	TRBV28	TGTGCCAGCAGTTTATCAGCGGGAGGCGGCACAGATACGCAGTATTTT	CASSLSAGGGTDTQYF
TRBD1	few	TRBJ2-1	TRBV6-2/TRBV6-3	TGTGCCAGCAGTTACCGACCGGGACAGGGTTGGGAGCAGTTCTTC	CASSYRPGQGWEQFF
NA	many	TRBJ1-2	TRBV25-1	TGTGCCAGCAGTGAAGCGGTTCGGGGGGTACCCTCTGGCTACACCTTC	CASSEAVRGVPSGYTF
TRBD2	many	TRBJ2-3	TRBV11-2	TGTGCCAGCAGCGTAATAGCGGGGACATTAAATACGCAGTATTTT	CASSVIAGTLNTQYF
TRBD1	few	TRBJ2-6	TRBV10-3	TGTGCCATCAGTGACGGGCTGAGGGGGCCTGGGGCCAACGTCCTGACTTTC	CAISDGLRGPGANVLTF
NA	many	TRBJ1-5	TRBV7-2	TGTGCCAGCAGCTTAGGGCAGAATCAGCCCCAGCATTTT	CASSLGQNQPQHF
NA	many	TRBJ1-2	TRBV3-1	TGTGCCAGCAGCCAAGTCGGGGGGAGGAGTGGCTACACCTTC	CASSQVGGRSGYTF
NA	medium-sized	TRBJ1-1	TRBV6-6	TGTGCCAGCAGTTACTCAGGGGCCACTGAAGCTTTCTTT	CASSYSGATEAFF
NA	many	TRBJ2-7	TRBV20-1	TGCAGTGCCCCGGGCCCCCTAGTTCGGGAGCAGTACTTC	CSAPGPLVREQYF
NA	NA	TRBJ1-2	TRBV9	TGTGCCAGCAGCGTAGGTGGGGGCGCCGTCTATGGCTACACCTTC	CASSVGGGAVYGYTF
NA	NA	TRBJ1-2	TRBV18	TGTGCCAGCTCACCCCGGACGGGCGATGGCTACACCTTC	CASSPRTGDGYTF
TRBD1	NA	TRBJ1-6	TRBV7-6	TGTGCCAGCAGCCCGACAGGGGAGCTCTCACCCCTCCACTTT	CASSPTGELSPLHF
NA	many	TRBJ2-7	TRBV16	TGTGCCAGCAGCCAATCACAGACCTACGAGCAGTACTTC	CASSQSQTYEQYF
TRBD1	medium-sized	TRBJ2-7	TRBV6-1	TGTGCCAGCAGTTCCCACAGGGGCTACGAGCAGTACTTC	CASSSHRGYEQYF
NA	many	TRBJ1-3	TRBV6-1	TGTGCCAGCAGGGCCACCGGGCGAGGACCTGGAAACACCATATATTTT	CASRATGRGPGNTIYF
NA	once	TRBJ1-3	TRBV5-1	TGCGCCAGCAGCTTCGGATCGAGCTCTGGAAACACCATATATTTT	CASSFGSSSGNTIYF
NA	many	TRBJ2-7	TRBV20-1	TGCAGTGCTACCTCTCGGGAGCGGAACTCCTACGAGCAGTACTTC	CSATSRERNSYEQYF
NA	many	TRBJ2-1	TRBV30	TGTGCCTGGAGTGGACTATTTTACAATGAGCAGTTCTTC	CAWSGLFYNEQFF
TRBD2	many	TRBJ2-1	TRBV12-5	TGTGCTAGTGGCCCGGGACTAGCGTATAATGAGCAGTTCTTC	CASGPGLAYNEQFF
TRBD2	NA	TRBJ2-1	TRBV18	TGTGCCAGCTCACCTCGGGCGGGAGGTGTGGGTGAGCAGTTCTTC	CASSPRAGGVGEQFF
NA	many	TRBJ2-5	TRBV5-1	TGCGCCAGCAGCTTGGGGGTAGAAGAGACCCAGTACTTC	CASSLGVEETQYF
NA	many	TRBJ1-5	TRBV2	TGTGCCAGCAGTGGAGTGGGAGGAGGTGGCAATCAGCCCCAGCATTTT	CASSGVGGGGNQPQHF
NA	NA	TRBJ2-3	TRBV20-1	TGCAGTGCTAGAGATCCGGAAAGGGCCGAAGAGGCGCAGTATTTT	CSARDPERAEEAQYF